The text below deals with one TCR beta chain. Its antigen is currently unknown. The ends were cut back, 5 bases at V and 5 bases at J, with 18 bases in the middle. The CDR3 is 15 amino acids. In germline, CDR1 is SEHNR, CDR2 FQNEAQ (reference sequence). The data originate from a study of T cells in Graves' hyperthyroidism and ophthalmopathy. Calling Graves' hyperthyroidism stable meant ophthalmopathy did not progress within 18 months. Whole-study findings and limits: Most expanded thyroid clonotypes above 0.001 recurred in blood.

RNA transcripts served as the template for amplifying TCR beta CDR3 regions. Initially, a first-round RT-PCR of the TCR CDR3 employed the HTBI primer set. TCRdb analysed the multiplex PCR reads with MiXCR anew, one entry per CDR3 protein. This repertoire shows about 610,000 distinct CDR3 sequences, 35% to 55% found once; its top ten account for about 8.3%. The sample taken for sequencing was peripheral blood or thyroid tissue (not recorded which). This TCR came from a woman aged 18-30 years with Graves' hyperthyroidism. The chain carries TRBV7-9 and TRBJ2-5; D unresolved. The CDR3 protein is CASSPPPGVDETQYF. The CDR3 DNA reads TGTGCCAGCAGCCCCCCACCGGGCGTAGACGAGACCCAGTACTTC.